One and the same sample provided the 32 T cell receptor beta chains below, sequenced in a study of cytomegalovirus exposure and HLA in healthy donors (dated by TCRdb to the late 2010s). Library generation was performed with the immunoSEQ multiplex PCR assay. For the multiplex PCR, a mixture combining 60 forward primers for TCR Vbeta segments and 13 reverse primers for TCR Jbeta segments was used. TCRdb carries this immuneACCESS record with in-frame sequences only. Its versions omit some clonotypes, under half of them owing to an unresolved V gene in the studies checked, with the rest unexplained. The sample table shows about 200,000 clones, and 65% to 80% are seen once. The ten largest clonotypes hold 1.7% of the sample. Sequencing was performed on PBMCs. The source is a man aged 45-65 years in good health and CMV-seronegative.

This chain joins TRBV30 and TRBJ2-2, with D tentatively TRBD2 (5 bases). This CDR3 region has 12 residues. CDR1 GTSNPN and CDR2 SVGIG come from the germline V gene (reference sequence). The V and J ends lost 1 base and 6 bases respectively, with 6 bases between them. The CDR3 DNA sequence: TGTGCCTGGAGTGGGACTGCCGGGGAGCTGTTTTTT. Translated: CAWSGTAGELFF. Based on the CDR3 plus reference TRBV30 and TRBJ2-2, the full variable domain is SQTIHQWPATLVQPVGSPLSLECTVEGTSNPNLYWYRQAAGRGLQLLFYSVGIGQISSEVPQNLSASRPQDRQFILSSKKLLLSDSGFYLCAWSGTAGELFFGEGSRLTVL.

The V and J genes are TRBV6-4 and TRBJ1-1; D gene ambiguous. Trimming removed 6 bases from V and 5 bases from J, with 16 bases in between. CDR1 and CDR2 from the germline V gene are MRHNA and SNTAGT. The CDR3 has 14 residues. The CDR3 region has the DNA TGTGCCAGCAGCCTCGCGGGCTTGGAGACTGAAGCTTTCTTT. Its translation is CASSLAGLETEAFF.

This chain connects TRBV30 to TRBJ2-7, with 9 bases lining up with TRBD1. CDR3 length equals 14 residues. Trimming at V came to 4 bases and at J to 4 bases, leaving 8 bases not matched to a gene. Germline values: CDR1 GTSNPN, CDR2 SVGIG (reference sequence). The CDR3 DNA is TGTGCCTGGACGCGAGGGACAGGGTCTTACGAGCAGTACTTC. Translated, it gives CAWTRGTGSYEQYF.

The rearrangement uses TRBV27 and TRBJ2-7; 9 nucleotides line up with TRBD1. V shed 4 bases and J 6 bases; nucleotides not matched to a gene: 10. This CDR3 comprises 15 residues. Germline CDR1 MNHEY, CDR2 SMNVEV (reference sequence). CDR3 in amino acids: CASSSPGQGAREQYF. In DNA, the CDR3 is TGTGCCAGCAGTTCGCCGGGACAGGGAGCGCGCGAGCAGTACTTC.

The chain joins TRBV27 to TRBJ2-3; 13 bases are shared with TRBD2. V lost 6 bases and J lost 2; bases outside the gene matches: 23. The germline V gene has CDR1 MNHEY and CDR2 SMNVEV (reference sequence). The CDR3 covers 22 residues. CDR3 nucleotide sequence: TGTGCCAGCAGGAGAAGTCCCGGGACTAGCGGGATTTTGGGAGGGCACACAGATACGCAGTATTTT. This codes for CASRRSPGTSGILGGHTDTQYF.

This chain links TRBV30 with TRBJ1-2; TRBD1 agrees at 8 bases. The CDR3 consists of 15 residues. Germline V gene lookup returns CDR1 GTSNPN and CDR2 SVGIG (reference sequence). V shed 5 bases, J shed 8 bases, and the junction held 16 bases outside the gene matches. CDR3 sequence: CAWLQGQGIISGYTF. The CDR3 DNA is TGTGCCTGGTTACAAGGACAGGGTATAATTAGCGGCTACACCTTC.

The V call is TRBV11-2, the J call TRBJ2-3; D may be TRBD1 (6 bases). Germline CDR1 reads SGHAT; CDR2 reads FQNNGV. V lost 5 bases and J 3 bases, leaving 12 bases between the germline ends. The CDR3 loop spans 14 amino acids. This CDR3 reads CASSQGFSTDTQYF. CDR3 DNA sequence: TGTGCCAGCAGCCAGGGGTTTTCGACAGATACGCAGTATTTT.

This rearrangement joins TRBV18 to TRBJ2-1, with 7 bases aligning to TRBD2. The J segment lost 5 bases and the V segment lost 3 bases, leaving 10 bases of the junction unmatched. The germline V gene has CDR1 KGHSH and CDR2 LQKENI. The CDR3 covers 16 residues. CDR3 nucleotides: TGTGCCAGCTCACCGATTGGCGGGAGTTCGAACAATGAGCAGTTCTTC. Residues: CASSPIGGSSNNEQFF.

This CDR3 is CAPGEGAGELFF. CDR3 sequence (DNA): TGTGCCCCTGGGGAGGGGGCCGGGGAGCTGTTTTTT. The chain carries TRBV6-4 and TRBJ2-2; a weak D match, TRBD2 (7 bases). CDR3 length: 12 amino acids. V was clipped by 11 bases and J by 6 bases, with 13 bases between them. CDR1 is MRHNA and CDR2 is SNTAGT in the germline V gene.

This sequence joins TRBV5-5 and TRBJ1-1; perhaps TRBD1 as D (5 bases). The CDR3 runs 14 residues. Germline V gene lookup returns CDR1 SGHKS and CDR2 YYEKEE (reference sequence). V was pared by 2 bases and J by 2 bases, with 10 bases between. The CDR3 reads CASSFRQGNTEAFF. DNA of the CDR3: TGTGCCAGCAGCTTCAGGCAGGGAAACACTGAAGCTTTCTTT.

The chain has TRBV5-1 and TRBJ2-7; 9 positions match TRBD2. J was trimmed by 5 bases and V by 1 base; bases with no gene match: 10. The length of the CDR3 is 16 residues. The germline V gene has CDR1 SGHRS and CDR2 YFSETQ. CDR3 coding DNA: TGCGCCAGCAGCTTGACCCGTAGCGGGAGTGTCGACGAGCAGTACTTC. Translating gives CASSLTRSGSVDEQYF.

This rearrangement joins TRBV5-4 to TRBJ2-3; the match to TRBD2 covers 8 bases. This CDR3 region has 14 residues. V shed 6 bases, J shed 2 bases, and the junction held 5 bases outside the gene matches. Looked up from germline, CDR1 is SGHNT and CDR2 is YYREEE (reference sequence). The CDR3 region is CASMRGGYTDTQYF. The DNA of the CDR3 is TGTGCCAGCATGCGCGGGGGGTACACAGATACGCAGTATTTT.

This clone was seen only once. The chain has TRBV5-1 and TRBJ2-5; 7 bases align to TRBD1. V lost 2 bases, J lost 5 bases, and 3 bases stayed unmatched. The CDR3 sequence is 13 residues long. The germline gives CDR1 SGHRS, CDR2 YFSETQ. The CDR3 region has the DNA TGCGCCAGCAGCTTAGACAGGGTGGAGACCCAGTACTTC. Translated, it gives CASSLDRVETQYF.

The CDR3 is CASSLLPGPNQPQHF. CDR3 nucleotides: TGTGCCAGCAGTTTGCTTCCAGGGCCCAATCAGCCCCAGCATTTT. The chain combines TRBV27 with TRBJ1-5, with D maybe TRBD1 (5 bases). V was pared by 3 bases and J by 3 bases, with 12 bases between. CDR1 is MNHEY, CDR2 SMNVEV, per germline (reference sequence). The CDR3 contains 15 residues.

The chain joins TRBV27 to TRBJ2-2; D remains unclear. Trimming cost V 5 bases and J 3 bases, with 10 bases left between them. The CDR3 length is 14 residues. Germline V gene data show CDR1 as MNHEY and CDR2 as SMNVEV (reference sequence). The CDR3 sequence: CASSPPPHTGELFF. The CDR3 region has the DNA TGTGCCAGCAGTCCCCCTCCCCACACCGGGGAGCTGTTTTTT.

The chain recombines TRBV7-9 with TRBJ2-7; 7 positions agree with TRBD1. CDR1 is SEHNR, CDR2 FQNEAQ, per germline (reference sequence). V lost 1 base, J lost 7 bases, and 10 bases stayed unmatched. The CDR3 is 15 amino acids. The CDR3 protein is CASSLEGQTVREQYF. The DNA of the CDR3 is TGTGCCAGCAGCTTAGAGGGACAGACCGTTCGGGAGCAGTACTTC. Together with reference TRBV7-9 and TRBJ2-7, the CDR3 gives the full variable domain: DTGVSQNPRHKITKRGQNVTFRCDPISEHNRLYWYRQTLGQGPEFLTYFQNEAQLEKSRLLSDRFSAERPKGSFSTLEIQRTEQGDSAMYLCASSLEGQTVREQYFGPGTRLTVT.

The genes are TRBV19 and TRBJ2-1, with TRBD2 matching 9 bases. The V gene end was trimmed by 9 bases and the J gene end by 0 bases; junction bases not matched to a gene: 6. Germline V gene data show CDR1 as LNHDA and CDR2 as SQIVND (reference sequence). The CDR3 has 15 residues. Here the CDR3 reads CASKQREASYNEQFF. The CDR3 nucleotides read TGTGCCAGCAAACAGCGGGAGGCCTCCTACAATGAGCAGTTCTTC. The complete variable domain, with remaining parts taken from reference TRBV19 and TRBJ2-1, reads DGGITQSPKYLFRKEGQNVTLSCEQNLNHDAMYWYRQDPGQGLRLIYYSQIVNDFQKGDIAEGYSVSREKKESFPLTVTSAQKNPTAFYLCASKQREASYNEQFFGPGTRLTVL.

For the CDR3, the DNA is TGCAGCGTTGTGGGTGGTCCGCCGGCGGGCACTGAAGCTTTCTTT. Its translation is CSVVGGPPAGTEAFF. The rearrangement uses TRBV29-1 and TRBJ1-1; no clear D. CDR3 length: 15 residues. Per the germline V gene, CDR1 is SQVTM and CDR2 is ANQGSEA. V was clipped by 4 bases and J by 4 bases, with 19 bases between them.

The chain has TRBV6-1 and TRBJ1-5, with a possible D match to TRBD1 (5 bases). The CDR3 is made up of 16 amino acids. V lost 4 bases to trimming and J lost 3 bases, with 16 bases between them. The germline V gene has CDR1 MNHNS and CDR2 SASEGT. This chain's CDR3 is CASSAARTQNNQPQHF. CDR3 in DNA: TGTGCCAGCAGTGCGGCCCGGACACAAAACAATCAGCCCCAGCATTTT.

The V call is TRBV18, the J call TRBJ1-1; 10 bases match TRBD1. The trim removed 6 bases at V and 5 bases at J, leaving 6 bases unmatched. The CDR3 is 14 amino acids. CDR1 and CDR2 from the germline V gene are KGHSH and LQKENI. The CDR3 loop reads CASSPDRGQTEAFF. DNA for the CDR3: TGTGCCAGCTCCCCCGACAGGGGGCAGACTGAAGCTTTCTTT.

The rearrangement links TRBV7-9 to TRBJ2-7, with TRBD2 as a possible D gene (5 bases). V lost 7 bases, J lost 6 bases, and 13 bases lay in between. This CDR3 comprises 12 residues. The germline V gene encodes CDR1 SEHNR and CDR2 FQNEAQ (reference sequence). The DNA for the CDR3 is TGTGCCAGCACCCGGGGAGCCGGCGAGCAGTACTTC. It specifies CASTRGAGEQYF.

V and J are TRBV19 and TRBJ1-5, with TRBD1 matching 9 bases. The germline gives CDR1 LNHDA, CDR2 SQIVND (reference sequence). V dropped 5 bases and J dropped 7; count of bases not matched to a gene: 6. The CDR3 is made up of 14 amino acids. DNA of the CDR3: TGTGCCAGTAGTTCACAGGGGGCCGGGCAGCCCCAGCATTTT. The encoded protein is CASSSQGAGQPQHF. Based on the CDR3 plus reference TRBV19 and TRBJ1-5, the full variable domain is DGGITQSPKYLFRKEGQNVTLSCEQNLNHDAMYWYRQDPGQGLRLIYYSQIVNDFQKGDIAEGYSVSREKKESFPLTVTSAQKNPTAFYLCASSSQGAGQPQHFGDGTRLSIL.

The CDR3 sequence: CASSLGAHEQYF. The CDR3 DNA follows: TGCGCCAGCAGCTTGGGGGCTCACGAGCAGTACTTC. V gene TRBV5-1 combines with J gene TRBJ2-7, with unresolved D. Germline V gene lookup returns CDR1 SGHRS and CDR2 YFSETQ. Trimming pared 0 bases from V and 5 bases from J, leaving 6 bases between. The CDR3 runs to 12 residues.

This chain joins TRBV7-3 and TRBJ2-2, with TRBD1 matching 8 bases. The V and J ends lost 4 bases and 1 base, in that order; junction bases with no gene match: 5. This CDR3 has 16 residues. Germline lookup yields CDR1 SGHTA and CDR2 FQGTGA. DNA for the CDR3: TGTGCCAGCAGCTCAACCGGGACAGGGAACACCGGGGAGCTGTTTTTT. Translated, it gives CASSSTGTGNTGELFF.

The rearrangement links TRBV5-1 to TRBJ1-1; D remains ambiguous. Germline-derived CDR1 and CDR2 are SGHRS and YFSETQ. V lost 0 bases and J 5 bases, leaving 8 bases between the germline ends. The CDR3 runs 13 residues. The CDR3 DNA is TGCGCCAGCAGCTTGGTTGCGGGAACTGAAGCTTTCTTT. It yields the protein CASSLVAGTEAFF.

There are a few counts of this clone. The V call is TRBV15, the J call TRBJ2-7; D ambiguous. Trimming pared 5 bases from V and 3 bases from J, leaving 14 bases between. From germline, CDR1 is LNHNV and CDR2 YYDKDF (reference sequence). The CDR3 is made up of 14 amino acids. The CDR3, as DNA: TGTGCCACCAGCCCCTCCGTCCCCGGCTACGAGCAGTACTTC. Its translation is CATSPSVPGYEQYF.

J is TRBJ2-5 and V is TRBV18; no definite D call. V lost 4 bases and J 2 bases, leaving 14 bases between the germline ends. Germline lookup yields CDR1 KGHSH and CDR2 LQKENI. This CDR3 contains 15 residues. CDR3 nucleotide sequence: TGTGCCAGCTCACGATCCGGCGGCTTTCAAGAGACCCAGTACTTC. It translates to CASSRSGGFQETQYF. The variable domain in full, with the rest retrieved from reference TRBV18 and TRBJ2-5, is NAGVMQNPRHLVRRRGQEARLRCSPMKGHSHVYWYRQLPEEGLKFMVYLQKENIIDESGMPKERFSAEFPKEGPSILRIQQVVRGDSAAYFCASSRSGGFQETQYFGPGTRLLVL.

The chain combines TRBV29-1 with TRBJ1-2, with D tentatively TRBD1 (5 bases). V lost 0 bases to trimming and J lost 5 bases, with 10 bases between them. The CDR3 runs to 13 residues. CDR1 SQVTM and CDR2 ANQGSEA come from the germline V gene. CDR3 DNA: TGCAGCGTTGAAGAGTCAGGGTGGTATGGCTACACCTTC. It encodes CSVEESGWYGYTF.

V is TRBV2 and J is TRBJ2-6, with 9 bases matching TRBD1. Germline V gene lookup returns CDR1 SNHLY and CDR2 FYNNEI. The V gene end was trimmed by 10 bases and the J gene end by 3 bases; junction bases not matched to a gene: 4. This CDR3 has 14 residues. CDR3 in amino acids: CATQGALGANVLTF. CDR3 DNA: TGTGCCACACAGGGGGCGCTTGGGGCCAACGTCCTGACTTTC. Filled out from reference TRBV2 and TRBJ2-6, the complete variable domain reads EPEVTQTPSHQVTQMGQEVILRCVPISNHLYFYWYRQILGQKVEFLVSFYNNEISEKSEIFDDQFSVERPDGSNFTLKIRSTKLEDSAMYFCATQGALGANVLTFGAGSRLTVL.

Worth noting for this clone: The conserved closing phenylalanine or tryptophan is absent in this CDR3, likely reflecting a read error. The chain links TRBV19 to TRBJ2-7; 10 nucleotides match TRBD2. Germline V lookup: CDR1 LNHDA, CDR2 SQIVND (reference sequence). Unmatched junction bases numbered 10, after V lost 6 bases and J lost 5 bases. The CDR3 loop spans 15 amino acids. The CDR3 DNA is TGTGCCAGTAGGAACATAGCGGGAGGCTCGGACGAGCAGTACCTC. Amino acids: CASRNIAGGSDEQYL.

This sequence joins TRBV19 and TRBJ1-5; 8 bases agree with TRBD1. CDR3 size: 15 residues. From germline, CDR1 is LNHDA and CDR2 SQIVND (reference sequence). V gave up 7 bases and J gave up 6 bases; unmatched junction bases: 11. This chain's CDR3 is CASTIDNRGAQPQHF. The CDR3 DNA reads as TGTGCCAGTACAATCGACAACAGGGGGGCTCAGCCCCAGCATTTT.

The table lists this clone with a few counts. This chain connects TRBV25-1 to TRBJ1-1; 10 nucleotides line up with TRBD1. Germline V lookup: CDR1 MGHDK, CDR2 SYGVNS. This CDR3 comprises 15 residues. Unmatched junction bases numbered 7, after V lost 4 bases and J lost 5 bases. This CDR3 is CASSVTGGRGTEAFF. CDR3 DNA: TGTGCCAGCAGTGTGACAGGGGGCAGGGGAACTGAAGCTTTCTTT.